Below, 32 T cell receptor beta chains from the same sample are listed, as sequenced in a study of CD8+ T cells in alopecia areata. Isolated RNA was reverse transcribed into cDNA used as the sequencing template. Profiled with immunoSEQ multiplex PCR; TCRdb holds only in-frame clones, not every one. The sample yields more than 95,000 clones, more than 30% seen once. Sequences were obtained from CD4+ T cells sorted from blood. The origin of the receptors is a human donor with alopecia areata.

The chain carries TRBV29-1 and TRBJ1-1; 7 bases map to TRBD1. Germline lookup yields CDR1 SQVTM and CDR2 ANQGSEA. J gave up 1 base and V 4 bases, and 6 bases lay outside the gene matches. The CDR3 spans 14 residues. Written as DNA, the CDR3 is TGCAGCGTTGCACCGACAGGGCCGAACACTGAAGCTTTCTTT. Protein: CSVAPTGPNTEAFF.

There are a few counts of this clone. The chain links TRBV28 to TRBJ2-4; D may be TRBD1 (5 bases). The germline gives CDR1 MDHEN, CDR2 SYDVKM. V lost 6 bases and J lost 5, with 11 bases in between. This CDR3 is built from 13 residues. DNA for the CDR3: TGTGCCAGCAGAGGGGCAGGCGAAAACATTCAGTACTTC. Its translation is CASRGAGENIQYF.

This clone was detected a few times. The J gene is TRBJ2-1, the V gene TRBV5-4, with 10 positions matching TRBD2. Per germline, CDR1 SGHNT and CDR2 YYREEE (reference sequence). V lost 1 base, J lost 6 bases, and 7 bases stayed unmatched. The CDR3 runs 16 residues. The CDR3 DNA reads TGTGCCAGCAGCTTGAGGCTAGCGGGAGTGAGCAATGAGCAGTTCTTC. Its protein product is CASSLRLAGVSNEQFF.

In its sample, this clone was seen a few times. V gene TRBV29-1 combines with J gene TRBJ1-2; D uncertain. The CDR3 spans 13 residues. V lost 2 bases, J lost 4 bases, and 11 bases lay in between. Germline-derived CDR1 and CDR2 are SQVTM and ANQGSEA. CDR3: CSVEQAPVYGYTF. In DNA form, the CDR3 reads TGCAGCGTTGAACAGGCCCCGGTCTATGGCTACACCTTC. The full variable domain, completed using reference TRBV29-1 and TRBJ1-2, is SAVISQKPSRDICQRGTSLTIQCQVDSQVTMMFWYRQQPGQSLTLIATANQGSEATYESGFVIDKFPISRPNLTFSTLTVSNMSPEDSSIYLCSVEQAPVYGYTFGSGTRLTVV.

The chain joins TRBV13 to TRBJ2-3; D is ambiguous. Germline assignment: CDR1 PRHDT and CDR2 FYEKMQ (reference sequence). The V gene lost 5 bases and the J gene lost 0 bases, with 12 bases spanning the gap. CDR3 size: 15 residues. CDR3 protein: CASSLQRTSTDTQYF. CDR3 nucleotides: TGTGCCAGCAGCCTACAGAGAACTAGCACAGATACGCAGTATTTT.

Here the CDR3 DNA reads TGCGCCAGCAGCTCGAAGAGTGCCGGGGAGCTGTTTTTT. Residues: CASSSKSAGELFF. The chain recombines TRBV5-1 with TRBJ2-2, with no clear D. This CDR3 is built from 13 residues. Germline V lookup: CDR1 SGHRS, CDR2 YFSETQ. Trimming removed 3 bases at V and 6 bases at J, with 9 bases between.

This chain joins TRBV29-1 and TRBJ2-1, with D unresolved. In germline, CDR1 is SQVTM, CDR2 ANQGSEA. This CDR3 is built from 15 residues. The V gene lost 1 base and the J gene lost 2 bases, with 12 bases spanning the gap. The CDR3, as DNA: TGCAGCGTTGAAGGCGGTGGATTCCCCTACAATGAGCAGTTCTTC. It encodes CSVEGGGFPYNEQFF.

This chain links TRBV19 with TRBJ1-2; D not resolved. Trimming took 2 bases from V and 4 from J, leaving 11 bases between them. CDR3 size: 14 residues. Germline V lookup: CDR1 LNHDA, CDR2 SQIVND (reference sequence). The CDR3 loop is CASSILDRPYGYTF. DNA of the CDR3: TGTGCCAGTAGTATACTCGACCGACCCTATGGCTACACCTTC.

The chain has TRBV29-1 and TRBJ2-1; 7 bases are a match to TRBD2. After removal of 6 bases from V and 6 bases from J, the junction contained 8 bases not matched to a gene. The CDR3 length is 13 residues. The germline V gene encodes CDR1 SQVTM and CDR2 ANQGSEA. CDR3 bases: TGCAGCGTCGAGCCGACTAGCAGCAATGAGCAGTTCTTC. This sequence encodes CSVEPTSSNEQFF.

The chain is built from TRBV4-3 and TRBJ1-3; no firm D call. The V end lost 4 bases, the J end lost 1 base, and 8 bases lay between the germline ends. Germline V gene sequence: CDR1 LGHNA, CDR2 YSLEER. The length of the CDR3 is 14 residues. The CDR3 protein is CASSPWSSGNTIYF. The CDR3 DNA is TGCGCCAGCAGCCCATGGAGTTCTGGAAACACCATATATTTT.

The rearrangement joins TRBV5-1 to TRBJ2-3; D is unresolved. The germline V gene encodes CDR1 SGHRS and CDR2 YFSETQ. V lost 3 bases and J lost 6, with 5 bases in between. This CDR3 spans 11 amino acids. The CDR3 DNA follows: TGCGCCAGCAGCTCCGGGGATACGCAGTATTTT. Protein product: CASSSGDTQYF.

The chain joins TRBV4-3 to TRBJ2-4, with TRBD1 identical over 7 bases. From germline, CDR1 is LGHNA and CDR2 YSLEER. The CDR3 covers 18 residues. The V gene end was trimmed by 1 base and the J gene end by 3 bases; junction bases not matched to a gene: 12. CDR3 coding DNA: TGCGCCAGCAGCCAAGGAGTGACAGGGTCGGGAAGCAAAAACATTCAGTACTTC. Amino acid sequence: CASSQGVTGSGSKNIQYF.

This clone turned up a few times. J is TRBJ2-3 and V is TRBV29-1; possible D gene TRBD1, 6 bases. CDR3 length equals 13 residues. Germline CDR1 is SQVTM and CDR2 is ANQGSEA. Trimming pared 5 bases from V and 2 bases from J, leaving 11 bases between. CDR3 nucleotide sequence: TGCAGCGTTCAAACAGGGTCCACAGATACGCAGTATTTT. This sequence encodes CSVQTGSTDTQYF.

The rearrangement uses TRBV7-2 and TRBJ2-3; D might be TRBD2 (6 bases). With 5 bases removed from V and 0 bases from J, the gap between germline ends came to 9 bases. This CDR3 spans 14 amino acids. The germline CDR1 and CDR2 sequences are SGHTA and FQGNSA. In nucleotides, the CDR3 is TGTGCCAGCAGCCCCGGGAGCAGCACAGATACGCAGTATTTT. Encoded protein: CASSPGSSTDTQYF.

This clone was seen a single time. The genes are TRBV5-1 and TRBJ1-4; possible D gene TRBD1, 6 bases. The V end was cut by 4 bases, the J end by 5 bases, with 15 bases between. This CDR3 is 15 amino acids long. The germline V gene has CDR1 SGHRS and CDR2 YFSETQ. The CDR3 DNA reads TGCGCCAGCAGCAACCCGGGGGCAGGAAATGAAAAACTGTTTTTT. Protein sequence: CASSNPGAGNEKLFF.

This clone has just a few counts. The chain employs TRBV29-1 and TRBJ1-4; D is unresolved. Germline CDR1 reads SQVTM; CDR2 reads ANQGSEA. The CDR3 spans 11 residues. V was cut by 4 bases and J by 8 bases, with 8 bases left in between. CDR3 sequence (DNA): TGCAGCGTTGGCGGGAGGGAAAAACTGTTTTTT. As protein: CSVGGREKLFF.

This clone has only a few counts. The gene calls are TRBV29-1 and TRBJ1-2; unclear D gene. Trimming took 4 bases from V and 0 from J, leaving 9 bases between them. Germline values: CDR1 SQVTM, CDR2 ANQGSEA. The CDR3 has 13 residues. The CDR3 nucleotides read TGCAGCGTTGGGGATAGCCCTAACTATGGCTACACCTTC. It translates to CSVGDSPNYGYTF.

V and J are TRBV7-3 and TRBJ2-7, with 7 bases identical to TRBD1. This CDR3 is built from 12 residues. CDR1 is SGHTA, CDR2 FQGTGA, per germline. After removal of 5 bases from V and 6 bases from J, the junction contained 4 bases not matched to a gene. In nucleotides, the CDR3 is TGTGCCAGCAGCACCCCAGGGGGCGAGCAGTACTTC. Translated: CASSTPGGEQYF. Combining the CDR3 with reference TRBV7-3 and TRBJ2-7 gives the whole variable domain GAGVSQTPSNKVTEKGKYVELRCDPISGHTALYWYRQSLGQGPEFLIYFQGTGAADDSGLPNDRFFAVRPEGSVSTLKIQRTERGDSAVYLCASSTPGGEQYFGPGTRLTVT.

The chain employs TRBV28 and TRBJ2-3; D remains ambiguous. Trimming took 6 bases from V and 4 from J, leaving 14 bases between them. The CDR3 consists of 14 residues. The germline V gene has CDR1 MDHEN and CDR2 SYDVKM. The CDR3 region has the DNA TGTGCCAGCAGCCCCATGGCGTTGTCAGATACGCAGTATTTT. The encoded protein is CASSPMALSDTQYF.

This clone was found a few times. V is TRBV23-1 and J is TRBJ1-6; possibly TRBD1 for D (6 bases). TRBV23-1 is marked as an open reading frame, function uncertain. The V gene lost 4 bases and the J gene lost 10 bases, with 11 bases spanning the gap. The CDR3 spans 13 residues. The CDR3 here is CASSPTGTSPLHF. For the CDR3, the DNA is TGCGCCAGCAGTCCCACAGGGACCTCACCCCTCCACTTT.

The chain carries TRBV29-1 and TRBJ2-7; TRBD1 agrees at 7 bases. Losses at the gene ends were 7 bases for V and 0 bases for J; bases not matched to a gene: 12. Germline lookup yields CDR1 SQVTM and CDR2 ANQGSEA. This CDR3 is built from 15 residues. The CDR3 region is CSAGPTGASSYEQYF. The CDR3 DNA sequence: TGCAGCGCAGGCCCAACAGGGGCAAGCTCCTACGAGCAGTACTTC.

V and J are TRBV29-1 and TRBJ2-2, with TRBD2 matching 13 bases. This CDR3 is built from 15 residues. Losses at the gene ends were 2 bases for V and 6 bases for J; bases not matched to a gene: 3. Germline loops: CDR1 SQVTM, CDR2 ANQGSEA. CDR3 sequence (DNA): TGCAGCGTTGAATTGGGACTAGCGGGATCCGGGGAGCTGTTTTTT. Protein product: CSVELGLAGSGELFF.

This clone was found a few times. This sequence joins TRBV28 and TRBJ1-2; 9 positions match TRBD1. Germline-derived CDR1 and CDR2 are MDHEN and SYDVKM. J was trimmed by 4 bases and V by 4 bases; bases with no gene match: 10. This CDR3 has 16 amino acids. CDR3 in DNA: TGTGCCAGCAGTTCCACCCCCCTGACAGGGGGCTATGGCTACACCTTC. Residues: CASSSTPLTGGYGYTF.

The table lists this clone with a few counts. This chain joins TRBV7-3 and TRBJ1-5; D is perhaps TRBD1 (5 bases). Germline CDR1 is SGHTA and CDR2 is FQGTGA. Trimming took 1 base from V and 9 from J, leaving 7 bases between them. The CDR3 runs to 12 residues. As DNA, the CDR3 is TGTGCCAGCAGCTTAAGTGGGGGGCCCCAGCATTTT. Amino acid sequence: CASSLSGGPQHF.

The V gene is TRBV7-3, the J gene TRBJ2-7, with 9 bases lining up with TRBD2. CDR1 is SGHTA and CDR2 is FQGTGA in the germline V gene. The length of the CDR3 is 16 residues. Trimming at V came to 5 bases and at J to 0 bases, leaving 8 bases not matched to a gene. The CDR3 is CASSPTGTSHSYEQYF. In DNA form, the CDR3 reads TGTGCCAGCAGCCCAACCGGGACTAGCCACTCCTACGAGCAGTACTTC.

CDR3 sequence (DNA): TGTGCCAGCAGCCAGGGGATGCGGGGGGGCGCAGATACGCAGTATTTT. It specifies CASSQGMRGGADTQYF. The chain couples TRBV7-2 to TRBJ2-3; 9 nucleotides line up with TRBD2. V lost 5 bases to trimming and J lost 4 bases; unmatched junction nucleotides: 10. This CDR3 has 16 residues. The germline CDR1 and CDR2 sequences are SGHTA and FQGNSA.

The chain has TRBV28 and TRBJ2-7, with D hard to call. V lost 5 bases and J 5 bases, leaving 10 bases between the germline ends. This CDR3 region has 12 residues. Germline-derived CDR1 and CDR2 are MDHEN and SYDVKM. DNA of the CDR3: TGTGCCAGCAGTGGGATACCCCACGAGCAGTACTTC. Translation gives CASSGIPHEQYF.

This chain links TRBV29-1 with TRBJ1-2; TRBD1 matches 8 bases. The V segment lost 4 bases and the J segment 3 bases; nucleotides outside the gene matches: 7. Looked up from germline, CDR1 is SQVTM and CDR2 is ANQGSEA. CDR3 size: 14 residues. The CDR3 DNA is TGCAGCGTTGGGAGATTGACAGGGGACTATGGCTACACCTTC. Protein product: CSVGRLTGDYGYTF.

The rearrangement links TRBV7-2 to TRBJ2-7, with TRBD1 identical over 10 bases. This CDR3 has 14 amino acids. Losses at the gene ends were 5 bases for V and 6 bases for J; bases not matched to a gene: 7. Germline-derived CDR1 and CDR2 are SGHTA and FQGNSA. CDR3 DNA: TGTGCCAGCAGCACCGGGACAGGGGTGGCCGAGCAGTACTTC. Its translation: CASSTGTGVAEQYF.

This clone was seen a few times. V usage is TRBV4-2 and J usage is TRBJ2-7; D is uncertain. The V end lost 4 bases, the J end lost 6 bases, and 13 bases lay between the germline ends. Germline CDR1 is LGHNA and CDR2 is YNFKEQ. This CDR3 is 13 amino acids long. The CDR3 spells CASSPGSDREQYF. CDR3 nucleotide sequence: TGTGCCAGCAGCCCCGGAAGCGACCGCGAGCAGTACTTC.

The chain employs TRBV6-5 and TRBJ1-2; D is perhaps TRBD1 (6 bases). The germline gives CDR1 MNHEY, CDR2 SVGAGI. V shed 0 bases and J shed 8 bases, with 13 bases lying between them. This CDR3 contains 14 residues. The CDR3 DNA follows: TGTGCCAGCAGTTACTCGGACAGATCAGACGGCTACACCTTC. Translation gives CASSYSDRSDGYTF.

This clone came up a few times. The chain couples TRBV6-6 to TRBJ1-5; TRBD1 matches at 12 bases. V dropped 5 bases and J dropped 4; count of bases not matched to a gene: 6. The CDR3 contains 16 residues. Germline V gives CDR1 MNHNY, CDR2 SVGAGI (reference sequence). CDR3 sequence reads: CASSTPGQGANQPQHF. The CDR3 bases are TGTGCCAGCAGTACACCGGGACAGGGGGCAAATCAGCCCCAGCATTTT.